Listed below are T cell receptor beta chains from one sample, sequenced in a study of T cell repertoires in breast cancer. TCRdb fed the emulsion pairing reads into MiXCR, producing one record per CDR3 protein. This listing includes some 70 distinct CDR3 sequences. Material: CD8+ T cells. The receptors shown here come from a pool of human donors with breast cancer or a healthy control (not recorded which). CDR3s include the opening cysteine and the closing phenylalanine or tryptophan. Each record gives: J gene, D gene, CDR3 length, clone size, V gene, CDR3 DNA, CDR3 protein. D genes are given only for firm matches. Only some rows state a clone size, as once, few, many or a class for expanded clones.

>TRBJ2-7|.|11|many|TRBV5-6
TGTGCCAGCAGCTTGTCGGACGCGCAGTACTTC
CASSLSDAQYF
>TRBJ2-1|TRBD2|14|.|TRBV6-1
TGTGCCAGCAACGGGAGGGCCATTAACAATGGGCGGTTCTTC
CASNGRAINNGRFF
>TRBJ1-2|.|13|medium-sized|TRBV7-2
TGTGCCAGCAACTCGCGGGCAGGCTATGGCTACACCTTC
CASNSRAGYGYTF
>TRBJ2-2|.|14|.|TRBV7-8
TGTGCCAGCAGCTTAACGTGGAACACCGGGGAGCTGTTTTTT
CASSLTWNTGELFF
>TRBJ1-6|.|13|.|TRBV7-2
TGTGCCAGCAGCTTAGAGTTATATTCACCCCTCCACTTT
CASSLELYSPLHF
>TRBJ1-4|.|12|.|TRBV10-1
TGCGCCAGCAGTGCAGACAGGTCTGAACTGTTTTTT
CASSADRSELFF
>TRBJ2-1|.|14|many|TRBV4-1
TGTGCCAGCAGCCAACGGACTCTACTGGATGAGCAGTTCTTT
CASSQRTLLDEQFF
>TRBJ2-7|TRBD1|15|medium-sized|TRBV7-9
TGTGCCAGCAGCTCCCCAGTGGACAGGAACTACGAGCAGTACTTC
CASSSPVDRNYEQYF
>TRBJ2-1|.|14|many|TRBV7-2
TGTGCCAGCAGCTTAGGAACAGTGTTAGTTGAGCAGTTCTTC
CASSLGTVLVEQFF
>TRBJ2-1|.|14|.|TRBV7-6
TGTGCCAGCAGCTCGGAGGGCCAGCTTGATGAGCAGTTCTTC
CASSSEGQLDEQFF
>TRBJ2-1|TRBD2|13|.|TRBV7-9
TGTGCCAGCAGTGTTCGGGGGGGCCCTGAGCAGTTCTTC
CASSVRGGPEQFF
>TRBJ1-2|TRBD1|15|.|TRBV7-6
TGTTCCAGCAGCTTAGAGATGGGACAGAACTATGGTTACACCTTC
CSSSLEMGQNYGYTF
>TRBJ2-2|.|12|large|TRBV7-6
TGTGCCAGCAGCTTAAAGATCGGGGAGCTGTTTTTT
CASSLKIGELFF
>TRBJ1-4|.|13|.|TRBV27
TGTGCCAGCCTGGGACTGAGTGGTGCCCAACTTTTTTTT
CASLGLSGAQLFF